This T cell receptor beta chain was recorded in a study of neurological immune-mediated disorders. General study findings and limits: No CDR3 amino acid sequences were shared by expanded clones across subjects, suggesting private repertoires in all groups.

The CDR3 length is 17 residues. V was clipped by 7 bases and J by 3 bases; unmatched bases: 13. CDR1 is SGHVS and CDR2 is FQNEAQ in the germline V gene. This clonotype has ten or more counts. Antigen specificity is unknown. The cDNA came from 5'RACE with 10-nucleotide random UMIs. TCRdb ran MiXCR on the 5' RACE reads and lists one entry per CDR3 protein. Here the sample spans some 87,000 distinct CDR3 sequences, approximately 13% being singletons. As for time point: longitudinal time-point 2. The rearrangement joins TRBV7-8 to TRBJ2-3; 10 bases are a match to TRBD2. The sample consisted of PBMCs. The source of this sequence is a female donor with HTLV-1-associated myelopathy (HAM/TSP). The chain's CDR3 is CASTRARGLAMTDTQYF. DNA of the CDR3: TGTGCCAGCACCCGGGCCCGGGGACTAGCGATGACAGATACGCAGTATTTT.